The 26 T cell receptor beta chains below all came from one sample that was sequenced in a study of CD8+CD57+ T cells in acquired aplastic anemia. Patients picked for sequencing had shown CD8+CD57+ cell expansion detected by flow cytometry. Template material for TCR beta VDJ and CDR3 profiling consisted of genomic DNA. TCRdb re-called the reads with MiXCR, one entry per CDR3 protein. The data hold about 170,000 distinct CDR3 sequences, with around 50% observed a single time. The sample comprised sorted CD4+, CD8+, or CD8+CD57+ T cells (not recorded which) from PBMCs. These receptors all stem from a human donor with aplastic anemia.

V gene TRBV6-5 combines with J gene TRBJ2-3; 8 bases are a match to TRBD2. V lost 6 bases and J lost 3; bases outside the gene matches: 5. CDR3 length: 14 amino acids. Per the germline V gene, CDR1 is MNHEY and CDR2 is SVGAGI. The CDR3 sequence: CASSYGGATDTQYF. CDR3 sequence (DNA): TGTGCCAGCAGCTACGGGGGGGCAACAGATACGCAGTATTTT.

This clonotype was found a few times. A much larger clone differs from this one at a single base, so this may be a read error. The CDR3 end shows no conserved phenylalanine or tryptophan, and so a read error is likely. The chain combines TRBV7-2 with TRBJ1-2; a weak D match, TRBD1 (5 bases). Deletions cut 1 base from V and 8 bases from J, with 11 bases between. This CDR3 contains 13 residues. CDR1 SGHTA and CDR2 FQGNSA come from the germline V gene. CDR3 sequence (DNA): TGTGCCAGCAGCTTAGGCGCAGGGTGGGGCTACACCCTC. Its translation is CASSLGAGWGYTL.

This clonotype was counted many times. The genes are TRBV7-6 and TRBJ2-5, with 8 bases aligning to TRBD2. Germline loops: CDR1 SGHVS, CDR2 FNYEAQ. The CDR3 length is 18 residues. V lost 4 bases to trimming and J lost 2 bases; unmatched junction nucleotides: 15. In DNA form, the CDR3 reads TGTGCCAGCAGCTCAGCGATAGGAGCGGGGGCCACTCAAGAGACCCAGTACTTC. Amino acids: CASSSAIGAGATQETQYF.

In its sample, this clonotype was seen many times. The gene calls are TRBV12-3 or TRBV12-4 and TRBJ1-5, with D possibly being TRBD1 (5 bases). V lost 6 bases to trimming and J lost 3 bases, with 9 bases between them. This CDR3 contains 13 residues. CDR3 amino acids: CASSGGTNQPQHF. The CDR3 DNA is TGTGCCAGCAGCGGGGGAACCAATCAGCCCCAGCATTTT.

This clonotype was observed many times. CDR3 sequence reads: CASSYSASGAYNEQFF. The CDR3 bases are TGTGCCAGCAGTTACTCGGCTAGCGGAGCCTACAATGAGCAGTTCTTC. This sequence joins TRBV6-5 and TRBJ2-1, with TRBD2 matching 7 bases. V gave up 0 bases and J gave up 2 bases; unmatched junction bases: 4. CDR3 length: 16 amino acids. CDR1 and CDR2 (germline): MNHEY, SVGAGI.

V and J are TRBV20-1 and TRBJ1-6, with D possibly TRBD1 on 5 matching bases. The V end was cut by 1 base, the J end by 0 bases, with 10 bases between. The CDR3 runs 16 residues. The V gene's germline CDR1 is DFQATT and CDR2 SNEGSKA (reference sequence). This chain's CDR3 is CSARVGASSYNSPLHF. In nucleotides, the CDR3 is TGCAGTGCTAGAGTAGGGGCGAGCTCCTATAATTCACCCCTCCACTTT.

On this clonotype: This may come from a read error, since a much larger clone is one base off. V gene TRBV7-2 combines with J gene TRBJ2-7, with D hard to call. The CDR3 totals 12 residues. V lost 1 base and J 6 bases, leaving 7 bases between the germline ends. Germline-derived CDR1 and CDR2 are SGHTA and FQGNSA. The CDR3 bases are TGTGCCAGCAGCTTAGACAAGGGCGAGCAGTACTTC. As protein: CASSLDKGEQYF. Based on the CDR3 plus reference TRBV7-2 and TRBJ2-7, the full variable domain is GAGVSQSPSNKVTEKGKDVELRCDPISGHTALYWYRQSLGQGLEFLIYFQGNSAPDKSGLPSDRFSAERTGGSVSTLTIQRTQQEDSAVYLCASSLDKGEQYFGPGTRLTVT.

This clonotype was picked up many times. The chain employs TRBV15 and TRBJ2-2, with 7 bases aligning to TRBD2. The CDR3 has 15 amino acids. Germline V gene data show CDR1 as LNHNV and CDR2 as YYDKDF (reference sequence). V gave up 5 bases and J gave up 3 bases; unmatched junction bases: 6. CDR3 protein: CATSERDVDTGELFF. CDR3 bases: TGTGCCACCAGCGAGCGGGATGTCGACACCGGGGAGCTGTTTTTT.

This clonotype was detected ten times or more. The J gene is TRBJ1-6, the V gene TRBV6-2 or TRBV6-3, with 7 bases fitting TRBD1. In germline, CDR1 is MNHEY, CDR2 SVGEGT. This CDR3 comprises 15 residues. Losses at the gene ends were 2 bases for V and 8 bases for J; bases not matched to a gene: 6. The CDR3 DNA reads as TGTGCCAGCAGTTACCTTACAGGGGTTGATTCACCCCTCCACTTT. Amino acid sequence: CASSYLTGVDSPLHF.

This clonotype was seen a few times. A much larger clone lies a single base off, so this may be a read error. The V and J genes are TRBV12-3 or TRBV12-4 and TRBJ1-1, with 8 bases aligning to TRBD1. The J segment lost 6 bases and the V segment lost 5 bases, leaving 11 bases of the junction unmatched. CDR3 size: 15 residues. CDR3 DNA sequence: TGTGCCAGCAGTCCGACAGGGGCCGGAGGGGCTGAAGCTTTCTTT. Its translation: CASSPTGAGGAEAFF.

This clonotype was seen many times. The chain recombines TRBV20-1 with TRBJ2-5; 7 bases line up with TRBD1. Germline CDR1 is DFQATT and CDR2 is SNEGSKA (reference sequence). V shed 4 bases and J 4 bases; nucleotides not matched to a gene: 12. The CDR3 contains 15 residues. CDR3 nucleotides: TGCAGTGCTAATGGGAAGGGGGCATTGGGAGAGACCCAGTACTTC. It encodes CSANGKGALGETQYF.

This clonotype was seen a handful of times. This rearrangement joins TRBV6-2 or TRBV6-3 to TRBJ1-2, with 8 bases identical to TRBD1. The V segment lost 6 bases and the J segment 14 bases; nucleotides outside the gene matches: 14. The CDR3 loop spans 13 amino acids. Germline V gene sequence: CDR1 MNHEY, CDR2 SVGEGT. CDR3 sequence: CASSPGTGIMGTF. DNA for the CDR3: TGTGCCAGCAGCCCCGGGACAGGAATTATGGGGACCTTC.

The V gene is TRBV25-1, the J gene TRBJ2-3; the match to TRBD2 covers 16 bases. The V segment lost 6 bases and the J segment 4 bases; nucleotides outside the gene matches: 7. The CDR3 runs to 17 residues. CDR1 MGHDK and CDR2 SYGVNS come from the germline V gene. This CDR3 is CASSFGTSGGGPDTQYF. The CDR3 bases are TGTGCCAGCAGCTTCGGGACTAGCGGGGGGGGTCCAGATACGCAGTATTTT.

The chain employs TRBV7-9 and TRBJ2-7, with TRBD1 matching 10 bases. Unmatched junction bases numbered 8, after V lost 5 bases and J lost 7 bases. Germline loops: CDR1 SEHNR, CDR2 FQNEAQ (reference sequence). The CDR3 contains 14 residues. CDR3 amino acids: CASSQGQGQGEQYF. In DNA form, the CDR3 reads TGTGCCAGCAGCCAGGGACAGGGGCAGGGGGAGCAGTACTTC. Variable domain in full (rest from reference TRBV7-9 and TRBJ2-7): DTGVSQNPRHKITKRGQNVTFRCDPISEHNRLYWYRQTLGQGPEFLTYFQNEAQLEKSRLLSDRFSAERPKGSFSTLEIQRTEQGDSAMYLCASSQGQGQGEQYFGPGTRLTVT.

This clonotype was counted at least ten times. V gene TRBV5-1 combines with J gene TRBJ1-2; D remains ambiguous. The germline V and J ends were trimmed by 1 base and 9 bases, with 25 bases remaining between them. CDR3 length: 17 amino acids. Per germline, CDR1 SGHRS and CDR2 YFSETQ. The CDR3: CASSLSVLRGAQKSYTF. CDR3 DNA: TGCGCCAGCAGCTTGTCGGTACTCCGGGGAGCCCAGAAGAGCTACACCTTC.

This clonotype was seen many times. The rearrangement links TRBV4-2 to TRBJ1-4, with D possibly TRBD1 on 6 matching bases. CDR3 length: 16 amino acids. V was pared by 0 bases and J by 8 bases, with 16 bases between. The germline CDR1 and CDR2 sequences are LGHNA and YNFKEQ. The CDR3 reads CASSQDVAGVGEKLFF. The CDR3 bases are TGTGCCAGCAGCCAAGATGTGGCAGGGGTAGGGGAAAAACTGTTTTTT.

This clonotype has a handful of counts. This chain joins TRBV20-1 and TRBJ1-5; D call uncertain. The length of the CDR3 is 15 residues. V was shortened by 0 bases and J by 2 bases, with 11 bases between the two germline ends. From germline, CDR1 is DFQATT and CDR2 SNEGSKA (reference sequence). The DNA of the CDR3 is TGCAGTGCTAGAGATATAAGGGAGGGCAATCAGCCCCAGCATTTT. Translating it yields CSARDIREGNQPQHF.

This clonotype has a count of ten or more. The chain combines TRBV3-1 with TRBJ2-2; 8 nucleotides line up with TRBD2. Germline values: CDR1 LGHDT, CDR2 YNNKEL (reference sequence). The CDR3 runs 15 residues. With 4 bases clipped from V and 6 bases from J, the junction kept 7 bases outside the gene matches. The CDR3 sequence: CASSLRTGGAGELFF. The CDR3 nucleotides read TGTGCCAGCAGCCTCCGGACGGGAGGGGCCGGGGAGCTGTTTTTT.

The V call is TRBV19, the J call TRBJ2-7, with 8 nucleotides matching TRBD1. The CDR3 runs 14 residues. Germline CDR1 LNHDA, CDR2 SQIVND (reference sequence). The V segment lost 1 base and the J segment 2 bases; nucleotides outside the gene matches: 1. This CDR3 is CASSIGTGTYEQYF. CDR3 sequence (DNA): TGTGCCAGTAGTATAGGGACAGGGACCTACGAGCAGTACTTC.

This clonotype was picked up many times. The rearrangement links TRBV20-1 to TRBJ1-1; 7 bases line up with TRBD1. This CDR3 is built from 14 residues. The V and J ends lost 3 bases and 1 base, in that order; junction bases with no gene match: 5. Germline CDR1 is DFQATT and CDR2 is SNEGSKA (reference sequence). The DNA of the CDR3 is TGCAGTGCTAGGAGGGGGCACAGGAACACTGAAGCTTTCTTT. Protein sequence: CSARRGHRNTEAFF.

CDR3 nucleotide sequence: TGTGCCAAAGACAGGGTAACCTACGAGCAGTACTTC. Encoded protein: CAKDRVTYEQYF. V and J are TRBV10-3 and TRBJ2-7; 7 positions match TRBD1. Germline CDR1 reads ENHRY; CDR2 reads SYGVKD. V lost 10 bases and J lost 2; bases outside the gene matches: 5. This CDR3 has 12 amino acids.

In its sample, this clonotype was seen many times. The V and J genes are TRBV6-1 and TRBJ1-2; weak D call: TRBD1 (5 bases). The CDR3 consists of 16 residues. V lost 6 bases to trimming and J lost 3 bases, with 20 bases between them. Germline loops: CDR1 MNHNS, CDR2 SASEGT. The DNA for the CDR3 is TGTGCCAGCAGCCGAACCTGGACATCGTCGTACTATGGCTACACCTTC. Protein sequence: CASSRTWTSSYYGYTF.

The J gene is TRBJ2-3, the V gene TRBV20-1; 11 bases line up with TRBD2. With 4 bases clipped from V and 4 bases from J, the junction kept 4 bases outside the gene matches. Germline CDR1 reads DFQATT; CDR2 reads SNEGSKA (reference sequence). This CDR3 contains 14 residues. The CDR3 region has the DNA TGCAGTGCTACGACTAGCGGGATCGCAGATACGCAGTATTTT. It encodes CSATTSGIADTQYF.

This clonotype was detected ten times or more. The V call is TRBV5-1, the J call TRBJ1-1; 11 nucleotides match TRBD1. Germline loops: CDR1 SGHRS, CDR2 YFSETQ. The CDR3 contains 15 residues. The V and J ends lost 3 bases and 4 bases, in that order; junction bases with no gene match: 5. CDR3 nucleotide sequence: TGCGCCAGCAGCTCCGGAGGACAGGGGGCCACTGAAGCTTTCTTT. Translation: CASSSGGQGATEAFF.

The chain joins TRBV19 to TRBJ2-5, with TRBD2 matching over 11 bases. This CDR3 is built from 15 residues. V lost 3 bases to trimming and J lost 4 bases; unmatched junction nucleotides: 4. Germline V gene lookup returns CDR1 LNHDA and CDR2 SQIVND (reference sequence). The DNA of the CDR3 is TGTGCCAGTAGTATTGGGCTAGCGGGGGGAGAGACCCAGTACTTC. Translated, it gives CASSIGLAGGETQYF. Variable domain in full (rest from reference TRBV19 and TRBJ2-5): DGGITQSPKYLFRKEGQNVTLSCEQNLNHDAMYWYRQDPGQGLRLIYYSQIVNDFQKGDIAEGYSVSREKKESFPLTVTSAQKNPTAFYLCASSIGLAGGETQYFGPGTRLLVL.

The rearrangement links TRBV19 to TRBJ1-2; TRBD1 is a possible D gene (5 bases). CDR1 LNHDA and CDR2 SQIVND come from the germline V gene (reference sequence). The V end lost 3 bases, the J end lost 4 bases, and 21 bases lay between the germline ends. The CDR3 is 17 amino acids. CDR3 nucleotides: TGTGCCAGTAGTATCACCGACAGCCCCTGGGCTAGCTATGGCTACACCTTC. It is translated as CASSITDSPWASYGYTF.